Ten or more counts support the clone carrying this TCR beta chain. Per sample, no less than 5.5 micrograms of total RNA were extracted. The use of a sample-barcoded 5' primer and a J-beta primer mix characterized a second PCR of about 6 to 12 cycles. TCRdb reanalysed the 5' RACE reads using MiXCR and keeps one entry per CDR3 protein. The table lists approximately 810,000 distinct CDR3 sequences, under 40% of them singletons. Germline CDR1 SEHNR, CDR2 FQNEAQ (reference sequence). The CDR3 is 13 amino acids. V was clipped by 5 bases and J by 6 bases, with 13 bases between them. The data derive from a study of blood T cells in healthy people across ages.

This TCR derives from a man aged 18 to 30 in good health. The specimen sequenced was blood. The rearrangement links TRBV7-9 to TRBJ1-2; D not certain. The CDR3 DNA follows: TGTGCCAGCAGCCCTCTCGGGCTCGATGGCTACACCTTC. Its translation: CASSPLGLDGYTF. The full variable domain, in which reference TRBV7-9 and TRBJ1-2 provide the parts outside the CDR3, is DTGVSQNPRHKITKRGQNVTFRCDPISEHNRLYWYRQTLGQGPEFLTYFQNEAQLEKSRLLSDRFSAERPKGSFSTLEIQRTEQGDSAMYLCASSPLGLDGYTFGSGTRLTVV.